Following are 21 T cell receptor beta chains from one sample sequenced in a study of control samples from healthy donors and cancer patients. Generated by immunoSEQ multiplex PCR, the TCRdb table keeps only in-frame clones and is missing some. The profile covers about 160,000 clones, with about 94% appearing a single time and around 8.5% taken by the ten largest. Sequencing was performed on blood. All receptors derive from a woman aged 40-49 years in good health.

The genes are TRBV9 and TRBJ2-3; D is possibly TRBD1 (5 bases). V was shortened by 4 bases and J by 1 base, with 13 bases between the two germline ends. Germline-derived CDR1 and CDR2 are SGDLS and YYNGEE. The CDR3 runs to 15 residues. CDR3 protein: CASSPGPTGTDTQYF. The CDR3, as DNA: TGTGCCAGCAGCCCAGGGCCGACGGGCACAGATACGCAGTATTTT.

The J gene is TRBJ2-3, the V gene TRBV7-2; D is ambiguous. This CDR3 is 14 amino acids long. Trimming left V 4 bases short and J 2 bases short, with 10 bases between. CDR1 SGHTA and CDR2 FQGNSA come from the germline V gene. In DNA form, the CDR3 reads TGTGCCAGCAGCTCTTCTAGTCCCACAGATACGCAGTATTTT. Its translation is CASSSSSPTDTQYF.

The chain has TRBV7-2 and TRBJ1-2, with D uncertain. Between the trimmed V and J ends, which lost 1 base and 0 bases, there was a span of 9 bases. Germline CDR1 reads SGHTA; CDR2 reads FQGNSA. CDR3 length: 15 residues. The CDR3 sequence is CASSLELVPNYGYTF. Here the CDR3 DNA reads TGTGCCAGCAGCTTAGAGCTGGTCCCTAACTATGGCTACACCTTC.

The rearrangement joins TRBV5-1 to TRBJ2-1; 14 bases line up with TRBD2. CDR3 length equals 14 residues. Trimming removed 8 bases from V and 6 bases from J; junction bases left unmatched: 4. Germline V CDR1 and CDR2: SGHRS, YFSETQ. The CDR3 sequence is CASTGTSGSNEQFF. DNA for the CDR3: TGCGCCAGTACCGGGACTAGCGGGAGCAATGAGCAGTTCTTC.

V usage is TRBV6-2 or TRBV6-3 and J usage is TRBJ1-5, with 10 bases that match TRBD1. Germline CDR1 MNHEY, CDR2 SVGEGT. The V segment lost 6 bases and the J segment 7 bases; nucleotides outside the gene matches: 6. The CDR3 sequence is 14 residues long. CDR3 amino acids: CASSKGTGVQPQHF. The DNA of the CDR3 is TGTGCCAGCAGCAAGGGGACAGGGGTACAGCCCCAGCATTTT.

The gene calls are TRBV6-1 and TRBJ2-7; D may correspond to TRBD1 or TRBD2 (5 bases each). CDR1 and CDR2 (germline): MNHNS, SASEGT. V was clipped by 2 bases and J by 1 base, with 12 bases between them. This CDR3 has 15 residues. This CDR3 is CASSETGTPSYEQYF. In nucleotides, the CDR3 is TGTGCCAGCAGTGAAACCGGGACGCCTTCCTACGAGCAGTACTTC.

The rearrangement joins TRBV6-5 to TRBJ2-5; 10 nucleotides match TRBD1. The V and J ends lost 6 bases and 5 bases, in that order; junction bases with no gene match: 9. CDR1 is MNHEY, CDR2 SVGAGI, per germline. The CDR3 consists of 15 residues. CDR3 sequence reads: CASSNAGTGVETQYF. The CDR3, as DNA: TGTGCCAGCAGCAACGCCGGGACAGGGGTCGAGACCCAGTACTTC.

The chain employs TRBV9 and TRBJ1-3, with 7 bases matching TRBD1. CDR3 length: 15 amino acids. V was pared by 3 bases and J by 2 bases, with 5 bases of the junction left unmatched. From germline, CDR1 is SGDLS and CDR2 YYNGEE. The CDR3 region has the DNA TGTGCCAGCAGCGCCGACAGGGTGACTGGAAACACCATATATTTT. Its translation: CASSADRVTGNTIYF.

The J gene is TRBJ2-4, the V gene TRBV9; 10 nucleotides align to TRBD2. This CDR3 has 17 amino acids. With 0 bases clipped from V and 5 bases from J, the junction kept 8 bases outside the gene matches. The germline CDR1 and CDR2 sequences are SGDLS and YYNGEE. The CDR3 loop reads CASSVAPSGGYQNIQYF. The CDR3, as DNA: TGTGCCAGCAGCGTAGCCCCTAGCGGGGGTTACCAAAACATTCAGTACTTC.

V is TRBV9 and J is TRBJ2-1; D tentatively fits TRBD1 or TRBD2 (5 bases each). Trimming took off 0 bases at V and 6 bases at J, with 16 bases between the two ends. This CDR3 is built from 16 residues. Germline loops: CDR1 SGDLS, CDR2 YYNGEE. In DNA form, the CDR3 reads TGTGCCAGCAGCGTAGGTTCGGGGCTAGTCAGCAATGAGCAGTTCTTC. Protein: CASSVGSGLVSNEQFF. The entire variable domain, with the rest obtained from reference TRBV9 and TRBJ2-1, is as follows: DSGVTQTPKHLITATGQRVTLRCSPRSGDLSVYWYQQSLDQGLQFLIQYYNGEERAKGNILERFSAQQFPDLHSELNLSSLELGDSALYFCASSVGSGLVSNEQFFGPGTRLTVL.

The chain carries TRBV6-2 or TRBV6-3 and TRBJ2-1; D ambiguous. Trimming stripped 2 bases from V and 8 bases from J, with 10 bases between. CDR1 is MNHEY and CDR2 is SVGEGT in the germline V gene. The CDR3 sequence is 13 residues long. CDR3 sequence: CASSYSVPHEQFF. The CDR3 DNA sequence: TGTGCCAGCAGTTACAGCGTACCCCATGAGCAGTTCTTC.

The rearrangement joins TRBV2 to TRBJ2-7; maybe TRBD1 (6 bases). V lost 7 bases, J lost 6 bases, and 13 bases lay in between. CDR1 is SNHLY and CDR2 is FYNNEI in the germline V gene. CDR3 size: 12 residues. CDR3 loop: CASTWVGGEQYF. CDR3 nucleotide sequence: TGTGCCAGCACCTGGGTAGGGGGCGAGCAGTACTTC. Together with reference TRBV2 and TRBJ2-7, the CDR3 gives the full variable domain: EPEVTQTPSHQVTQMGQEVILRCVPISNHLYFYWYRQILGQKVEFLVSFYNNEISEKSEIFDDQFSVERPDGSNFTLKIRSTKLEDSAMYFCASTWVGGEQYFGPGTRLTVT.

The chain couples TRBV19 to TRBJ2-1; 9 bases line up with TRBD1. J was trimmed by 10 bases and V by 5 bases; bases with no gene match: 9. Germline values: CDR1 LNHDA, CDR2 SQIVND (reference sequence). This CDR3 spans 14 amino acids. The CDR3 loop is CASSFGTGQGEQFF. DNA of the CDR3: TGTGCCAGTAGTTTCGGGACAGGGCAGGGGGAGCAGTTCTTC. Full variable domain (rest looked up from reference TRBV19 and TRBJ2-1): DGGITQSPKYLFRKEGQNVTLSCEQNLNHDAMYWYRQDPGQGLRLIYYSQIVNDFQKGDIAEGYSVSREKKESFPLTVTSAQKNPTAFYLCASSFGTGQGEQFFGPGTRLTVL.

The gene calls are TRBV7-2 and TRBJ1-1, with 8 bases lining up with TRBD1. With 3 bases clipped from V and 5 bases from J, the junction kept 5 bases outside the gene matches. CDR3 size: 14 residues. CDR1 and CDR2 (germline): SGHTA, FQGNSA. This CDR3 is CASSFDWTGTEAFF. The CDR3 nucleotides read TGTGCCAGCAGCTTCGATTGGACAGGGACTGAAGCTTTCTTT. The variable domain in full, completed from reference TRBV7-2 and TRBJ1-1, reads GAGVSQSPSNKVTEKGKDVELRCDPISGHTALYWYRQSLGQGLEFLIYFQGNSAPDKSGLPSDRFSAERTGGSVSTLTIQRTQQEDSAVYLCASSFDWTGTEAFFGQGTRLTVV.

The J gene is TRBJ1-6, the V gene TRBV7-9, with D uncertain. The V and J ends lost 7 bases and 7 bases respectively, with 14 bases between them. This CDR3 region has 14 residues. Germline CDR1 is SEHNR and CDR2 is FQNEAQ (reference sequence). The CDR3, as DNA: TGTGCCAGCACCCCCCCCGGTTTGAATTCACCCCTCCACTTT. Amino acid sequence: CASTPPGLNSPLHF.

The rearrangement links TRBV24-1 to TRBJ2-3; D not resolved. Germline V lookup: CDR1 KGHDR, CDR2 SFDVKD. V was pared by 3 bases and J by 3 bases, with 6 bases between. The CDR3 sequence is 13 residues long. The CDR3 is CATSDERTDTQYF. The CDR3 DNA sequence: TGTGCCACCAGTGATGAGAGGACAGATACGCAGTATTTT.

The rearrangement uses TRBV6-5 and TRBJ2-3; TRBD1 matches 9 bases. The CDR3 contains 15 residues. J was trimmed by 6 bases and V by 6 bases; bases with no gene match: 10. Per germline, CDR1 MNHEY and CDR2 SVGAGI. The CDR3 bases are TGTGCCAGCAGATATCCGGGACAGGGAATTGATACGCAGTATTTT. It translates to CASRYPGQGIDTQYF.

The gene calls are TRBV18 and TRBJ1-3, with TRBD1 identical over 7 bases. V trimming: 1 base; J trimming: 0 bases; junction bases outside the gene matches: 3. CDR1 is KGHSH and CDR2 is LQKENI in the germline V gene. The CDR3 consists of 16 residues. CDR3 loop: CASSPLRDSSGNTIYF. The CDR3 DNA sequence: TGTGCCAGCTCACCACTACGGGACAGCTCTGGAAACACCATATATTTT.

This chain links TRBV7-4 with TRBJ1-3, with D possibly matching TRBD1 (6 bases). Deletions cut 1 base from V and 1 base from J, with 17 bases between. The V gene's germline CDR1 is SGHVT and CDR2 SQSDAQ. The CDR3 covers 18 residues. Here the CDR3 DNA reads TGTGCCAGCAGCTTAGAGCAGGTCAGGGGTATGTCTGGAAACACCATATATTTT. Translated: CASSLEQVRGMSGNTIYF.

The rearrangement links TRBV19 to TRBJ1-5; D is undetermined. The CDR3 sequence is 13 residues long. V lost 8 bases and J lost 7, with 15 bases in between. Per germline, CDR1 LNHDA and CDR2 SQIVND (reference sequence). CDR3 protein: CASDKGVGQPQHF. The CDR3 coding sequence is TGTGCCAGTGACAAGGGTGTGGGACAGCCCCAGCATTTT.

CDR3 sequence (DNA): TGTGCCAGCAGCCCGGACCGGGCCTACCAAGAGACCCAGTACTTC. Translation gives CASSPDRAYQETQYF. The chain recombines TRBV5-4 with TRBJ2-5; D is uncertain. CDR1 is SGHNT and CDR2 is YYREEE in the germline V gene (reference sequence). The V end lost 4 bases, the J end lost 0 bases, and 13 bases lay between the germline ends. The CDR3 length is 15 residues. Drawing the rest from reference TRBV5-4 and TRBJ2-5, the complete variable domain is ETGVTQSPTHLIKTRGQQVTLRCSSQSGHNTVSWYQQALGQGPQFIFQYYREEENGRGNFPPRFSGLQFPNYSSELNVNALELDDSALYLCASSPDRAYQETQYFGPGTRLLVL.